This T cell receptor (beta chain) stems from a study of blood T cell repertoires in COVID-19 (dated by TCRdb to the early 2020s). Concerning the study at large: Samples from collaborators originated in the United States, Italy and Spain and spanned both the acute and convalescent phases of COVID-19. The prospective study material was composed of cDNA or gDNA derived from T cells, B-cell-depleted T cells, or PBMCs. The dataset comprised deeply sampled blood TCRbeta repertoires from subjects exposed to, actively infected with, or recovered from COVID-19. A freely available public database, intended as a resource for researchers studying the immune response to SARS-CoV-2, is where the repertoires were released. Samples came from the ongoing ImmuneRACE study (first 160 participants) plus 1,254 subjects from 6 global collaborators. Sample metadata almost always included a de-identified subject ID, COVID-19 status, age in years and sex. HLA class I and class II types, where available, came from metadata supplied by the sample provider rather than from assay-based typing.

A note on this clone: Its cognate antigen has yet to be identified. Base quality data are lacking; no much larger clone is found one base away.

Unmatched junction bases come to 13, with V trimmed by 5 bases and J by 0 bases. Including the terminal cysteine and phenylalanine, the CDR3 comprises 18 residues. Only CDR3 DNA remains: 54 bases, in frame from the first base. CDR1 and CDR2, per the germline V gene (reference sequence), are MNHEY and SMNVEV. Each collaborating institution followed its own protocols to collect whole blood in K2EDTA tubes. For TCRbeta analysis, collaborators shipped samples as frozen whole blood, isolated PBMCs, or DNA extracted from either of those sample types. The full study reports these points: Clinical and demographic metadata were provided uncurated, with the amount varying by source and participant.

The immunoSEQ Assay, a bias-controlled multiplex PCR, was used to amplify TCRbeta CDR3 regions from genomic DNA. In the original analysis: The number of nucleated cells in each sample was estimated by amplification of reference gene primers within the assay. To quantify the absolute abundance of each unique TCRbeta CDR3 rearrangement, sequence reads were collapsed and filtered. For each sample, productive Simpson clonality was calculated by taking the square root of Simpson's diversity index across productive rearrangements. Drawn from immuneACCESS, this table holds only the in-frame rearrangements with V and J called that TCRdb kept. Clones are partly lost; checked studies trace under half to an unresolved V gene and leave the rest unexplained. For V, J and clone size, that table is used; D and trimming come from the DNA. This sample gives approximately 180,000 clones in total; 60% to 80% of them show up just once. Approximately 26% of the sample rests with the top ten.

Specimen: peripheral blood. This receptor was taken from a woman in her 70s with acute or convalescent COVID-19. The chain links TRBV27 with TRBJ2-3, and 8 bases in between align with TRBD2. At the DNA level, the sequence is TGTGCCAGCAGTCCCGGGGTAGCGGGATGGGGGAGCACAGATACGCAGTATTTT. This is translated as CASSPGVAGWGSTDTQYF.